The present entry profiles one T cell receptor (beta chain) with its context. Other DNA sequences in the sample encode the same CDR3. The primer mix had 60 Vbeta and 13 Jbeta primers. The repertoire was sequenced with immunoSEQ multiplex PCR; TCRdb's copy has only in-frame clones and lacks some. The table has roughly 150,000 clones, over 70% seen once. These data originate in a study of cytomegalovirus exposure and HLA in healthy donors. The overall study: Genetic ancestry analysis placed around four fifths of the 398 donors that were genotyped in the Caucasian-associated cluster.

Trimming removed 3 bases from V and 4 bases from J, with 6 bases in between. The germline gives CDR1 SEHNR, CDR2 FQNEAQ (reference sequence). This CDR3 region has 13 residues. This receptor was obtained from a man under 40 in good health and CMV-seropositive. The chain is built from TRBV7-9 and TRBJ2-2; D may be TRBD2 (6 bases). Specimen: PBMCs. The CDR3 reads CASSLGGTGELFF. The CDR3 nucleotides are TGTGCCAGCAGCTTGGGAGGCACCGGGGAGCTGTTTTTT.